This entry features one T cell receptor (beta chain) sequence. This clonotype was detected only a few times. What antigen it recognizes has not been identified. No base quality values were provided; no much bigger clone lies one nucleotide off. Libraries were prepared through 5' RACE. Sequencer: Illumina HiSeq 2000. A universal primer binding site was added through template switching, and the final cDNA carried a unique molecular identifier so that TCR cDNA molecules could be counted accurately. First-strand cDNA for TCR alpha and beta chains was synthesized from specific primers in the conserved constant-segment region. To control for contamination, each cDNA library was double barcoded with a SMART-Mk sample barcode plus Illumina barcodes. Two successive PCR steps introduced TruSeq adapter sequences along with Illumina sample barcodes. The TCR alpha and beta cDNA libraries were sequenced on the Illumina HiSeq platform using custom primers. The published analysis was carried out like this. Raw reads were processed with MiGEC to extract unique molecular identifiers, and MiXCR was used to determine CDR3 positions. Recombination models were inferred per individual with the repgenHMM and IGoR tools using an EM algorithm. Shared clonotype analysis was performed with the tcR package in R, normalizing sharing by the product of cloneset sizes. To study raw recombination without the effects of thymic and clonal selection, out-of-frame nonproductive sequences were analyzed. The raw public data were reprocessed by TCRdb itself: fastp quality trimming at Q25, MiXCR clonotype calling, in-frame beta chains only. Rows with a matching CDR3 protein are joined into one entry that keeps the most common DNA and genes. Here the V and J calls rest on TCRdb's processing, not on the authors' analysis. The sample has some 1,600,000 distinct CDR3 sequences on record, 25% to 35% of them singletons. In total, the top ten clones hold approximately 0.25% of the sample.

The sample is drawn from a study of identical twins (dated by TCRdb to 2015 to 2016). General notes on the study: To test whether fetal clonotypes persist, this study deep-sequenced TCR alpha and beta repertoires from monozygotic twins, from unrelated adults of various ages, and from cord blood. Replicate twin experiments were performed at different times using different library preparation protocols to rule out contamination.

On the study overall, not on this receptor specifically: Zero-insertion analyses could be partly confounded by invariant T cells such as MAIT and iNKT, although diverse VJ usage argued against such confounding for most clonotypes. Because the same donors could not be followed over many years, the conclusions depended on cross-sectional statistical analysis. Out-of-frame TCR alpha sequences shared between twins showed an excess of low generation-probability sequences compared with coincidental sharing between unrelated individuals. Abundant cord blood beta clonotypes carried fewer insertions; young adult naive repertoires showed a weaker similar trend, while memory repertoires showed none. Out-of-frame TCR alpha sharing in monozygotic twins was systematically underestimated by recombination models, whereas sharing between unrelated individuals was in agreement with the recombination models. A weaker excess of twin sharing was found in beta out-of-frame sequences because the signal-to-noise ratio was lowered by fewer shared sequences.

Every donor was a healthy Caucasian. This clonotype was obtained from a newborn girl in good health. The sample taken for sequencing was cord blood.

The CDR3 protein sequence reads: CASSHRAGAKDTQYF. The DNA sequence is as follows: TGTGCCAGCAGCCATAGGGCGGGAGCGAAGGATACGCAGTATTTT. The sequence is built from TRBV6-6 and TRBJ2-3, with 7 junctional bases fitting TRBD2. CDR1 and CDR2, looked up from the germline V gene (reference sequence), are MNHNY and SVGAGI. Trimmed from V: 6 bases; trimmed from J: 6 bases; junction bases lacking a gene match: 12. The cysteine opens and the phenylalanine closes a CDR3 of 15 amino acids. The read is trimmed to its CDR3 DNA, 45 bases read in frame from base 1.